Ten or more counts support the clone carrying this TCR beta chain. Its cognate antigen is unknown. The data stem from a study of T cell repertoires in cytomegalovirus infection. Study at large: Use of recently identified HLA-C-restricted and well-studied HLA-B-restricted CMV epitopes was part of the study. From public TCR beta signatures came an indication of both CMV infection and matching HLA type. General study findings and limits: The cumulative frequency of public TCR beta families identified carriers of CMV plus the relevant HLA. What dominated the ex vivo response were HLA-C-restricted CMV-specific TCR beta clonotypes.

TCRdb reprocessed the reads via MiXCR and lists one record per CDR3 protein. The repertoire includes about 55,000 distinct CDR3 sequences, over 15% of them detected once, and less than 70% sits in the top ten. With 2 bases clipped from V and 3 bases from J, the junction kept 5 bases outside the gene matches. The CDR3 covers 15 residues. Germline V CDR1 and CDR2: SGHDT, YYEEEE. Sample: CD8+ T cells from cultured PBMCs, taken from culture after CMV antigen stimulation. The receptor's source is a human donor in good health (CMV status not recorded). Some clones in this sample may be carry-over from other donors' samples. The V call is TRBV5-6, the J call TRBJ1-1; 9 bases are shared with TRBD1. The CDR3 here is CASSFVGQGHTEAFF. In nucleotides, the CDR3 is TGTGCCAGCAGCTTCGTGGGACAGGGTCACACTGAAGCTTTCTTT.